The present T cell receptor (beta chain) was sequenced within a study of monozygotic twins with inflammatory bowel disease. The CDR3 is 17 residues long. TCRdb re-called the 5' RACE reads, yielding one record per CDR3 amino acid sequence without DNA. The sample features over 350,000 distinct CDR3 sequences, with 2.5% to 3% in its top ten. This receptor was obtained from a human donor with ulcerative colitis or Crohn's disease, or a healthy co-twin of an affected twin (not recorded which). Sequencing input: blood. This chain links TRBV23-1 with TRBJ2-1; TCRdb gives TRBD1 as the D gene, but with no DNA this cannot be confirmed. TRBV23-1 is an open reading frame whose function is uncertain. This CDR3 reads CASSQTPPGDKYNEQFF.